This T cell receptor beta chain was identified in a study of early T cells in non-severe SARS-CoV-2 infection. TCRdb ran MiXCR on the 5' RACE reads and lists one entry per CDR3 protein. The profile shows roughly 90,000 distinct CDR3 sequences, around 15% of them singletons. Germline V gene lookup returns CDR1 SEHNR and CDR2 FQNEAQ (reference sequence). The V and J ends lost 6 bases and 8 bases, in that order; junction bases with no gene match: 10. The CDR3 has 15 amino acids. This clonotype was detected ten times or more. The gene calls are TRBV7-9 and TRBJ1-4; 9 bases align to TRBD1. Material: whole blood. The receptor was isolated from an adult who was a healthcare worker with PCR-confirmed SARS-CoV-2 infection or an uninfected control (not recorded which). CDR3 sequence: CASRETGTGSEKLFF. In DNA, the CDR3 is TGTGCCAGCAGGGAGACCGGGACAGGGAGCGAAAAACTGTTTTTT.